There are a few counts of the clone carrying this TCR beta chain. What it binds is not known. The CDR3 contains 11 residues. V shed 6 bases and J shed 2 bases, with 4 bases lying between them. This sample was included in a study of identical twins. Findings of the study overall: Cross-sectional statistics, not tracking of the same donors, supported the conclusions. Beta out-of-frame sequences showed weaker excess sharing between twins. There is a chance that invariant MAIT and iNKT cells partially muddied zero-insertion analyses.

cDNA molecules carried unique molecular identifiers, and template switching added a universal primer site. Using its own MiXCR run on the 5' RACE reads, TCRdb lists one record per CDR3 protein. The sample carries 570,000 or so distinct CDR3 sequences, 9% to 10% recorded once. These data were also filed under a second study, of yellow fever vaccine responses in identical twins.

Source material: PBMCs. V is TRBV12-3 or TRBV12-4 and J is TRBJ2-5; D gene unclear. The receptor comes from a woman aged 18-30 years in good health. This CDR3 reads CASRVQETQYF. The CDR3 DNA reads TGTGCCAGCAGGGTTCAAGAGACCCAGTACTTC.